This T cell receptor (beta chain) was retrieved from a study of T cells in Graves' hyperthyroidism and ophthalmopathy. Notes on the study in general: Clonotypes that were expanded in thyroid above 0.001 mostly appeared in blood too.

Trimming cost V 6 bases and J 1 base; bases outside gene matches: 8. Germline assignment: CDR1 SNHLY and CDR2 FYNNEI. The CDR3 runs 16 residues. Amplification targeted TCR beta CDR3 regions from RNA transcripts. First-round RT-PCR of the TCR CDR3 relied on the HTBI primer set. MiXCR was run by TCRdb on the multiplex PCR reads, yielding one entry per CDR3 protein. The sample includes approximately 400,000 distinct CDR3 sequences, roughly 25% of them seen just once. This clonotype was seen a single time. As yet, its antigen is unknown. The sample was blood. V usage is TRBV2 and J usage is TRBJ1-3; 8 bases are shared with TRBD1. The clonotype was recovered from a man between 45 and 60 years old with Graves' hyperthyroidism. Here the CDR3 reads CASRKDRDGSGNTIYF. CDR3 coding DNA: TGTGCCAGCAGGAAGGACAGGGACGGTTCTGGAAACACCATATATTTT.